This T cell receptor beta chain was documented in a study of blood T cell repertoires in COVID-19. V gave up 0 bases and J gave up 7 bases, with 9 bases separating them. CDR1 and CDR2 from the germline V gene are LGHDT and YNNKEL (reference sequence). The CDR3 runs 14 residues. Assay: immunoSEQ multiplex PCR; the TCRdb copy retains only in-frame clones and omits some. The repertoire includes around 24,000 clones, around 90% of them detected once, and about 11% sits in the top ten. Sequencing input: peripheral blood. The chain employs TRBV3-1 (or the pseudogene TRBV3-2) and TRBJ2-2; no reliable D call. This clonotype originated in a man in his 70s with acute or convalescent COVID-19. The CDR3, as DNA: TGTGCCAGCAGCCAAGATAGAGTCTACGGGGAGCTGTTTTTT. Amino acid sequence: CASSQDRVYGELFF.